Following are 23 T cell receptor beta chains from one sample sequenced in a study of hypomethylating agent response in myelodysplastic syndrome. TCRdb's copy holds only in-frame clones and misses some; the assay was immunoSEQ multiplex PCR. The sample shows a few thousand clones, 75% to 90% of them seen only once. Sequencing was performed on bone marrow, taken before or after starting hypomethylating agent treatment for myelodysplastic syndrome (not recorded which). These receptor sequences come from a human donor with myelodysplastic syndrome.

This clone was detected once. The V gene is TRBV5-1, the J gene TRBJ2-2; D is perhaps TRBD1 (5 bases). The V and J ends lost 6 bases and 1 base respectively, with 10 bases between them. CDR1 is SGHRS, CDR2 YFSETQ, per germline. This CDR3 has 14 residues. CDR3: CASKRTQNTGELFF. Written as DNA, the CDR3 is TGCGCCAGCAAAAGGACACAGAACACCGGGGAGCTGTTTTTT.

V gene TRBV5-1 combines with J gene TRBJ1-4; 7 bases fit TRBD1. Germline-derived CDR1 and CDR2 are SGHRS and YFSETQ. The trim removed 4 bases at V and 8 bases at J, leaving 11 bases unmatched. The CDR3 spans 15 residues. The CDR3, as DNA: TGCGCCAGCAGCCAAGAGGGGACAGTAGGAGAAAAACTGTTTTTT. It translates to CASSQEGTVGEKLFF.

The genes are TRBV1 and TRBJ1-5. TRBV1 is a documented pseudogene. This CDR3 comprises 16 residues. DNA for the CDR3: TGCACCAGCAGCCATCCTATCAGGGAGGCTAAACAGCCCCAGCATTTT. This gives the protein CTSSHPIREAKQPQHF.

The chain links TRBV18 to TRBJ2-5; no firm D call. This CDR3 spans 15 amino acids. Germline CDR1 reads KGHSH; CDR2 reads LQKENI. V was clipped by 0 bases and J by 5 bases, with 13 bases between them. In DNA, the CDR3 is TGTGCCAGCTCACCACCGTATCCAACCGGGGAGACCCAGTACTTC. Translating it yields CASSPPYPTGETQYF.

The chain couples TRBV30 to TRBJ2-1, with 7 bases matching TRBD1. The J segment lost 6 bases and the V segment lost 4 bases, leaving 3 bases of the junction unmatched. The CDR3 length is 12 residues. Per germline, CDR1 GTSNPN and CDR2 SVGIG (reference sequence). The CDR3 DNA reads TGTGCCTGGAACCGGGACAGCAATGAGCAGTTCTTC. It specifies CAWNRDSNEQFF.

The chain recombines TRBV6-1 with TRBJ2-1; tentatively, D is TRBD2 (6 bases). The V gene lost 1 base and the J gene lost 5 bases, with 12 bases spanning the gap. Per the germline V gene, CDR1 is MNHNS and CDR2 is SASEGT. The CDR3 extends over 15 amino acids. The CDR3 is CASSEVEGPHNEQFF. The CDR3 DNA sequence: TGTGCCAGCAGTGAAGTGGAGGGCCCACACAATGAGCAGTTCTTC.

The genes are TRBV7-6 and TRBJ2-7, with D possibly matching TRBD2 (6 bases). CDR1 is SGHVS and CDR2 is FNYEAQ in the germline V gene. The length of the CDR3 is 13 residues. The V end lost 5 bases, the J end lost 2 bases, and 10 bases lay between the germline ends. For the CDR3, the DNA is TGTGCCAGCAGCGCGGGGACGCCCTACGAGCAGTACTTC. This encodes CASSAGTPYEQYF.

A single count supports this clone. V and J are TRBV18 and TRBJ1-4, with TRBD1 as a possible D gene (6 bases). V was trimmed by 2 bases and J by 7 bases, leaving 11 bases between them. The germline V gene has CDR1 KGHSH and CDR2 LQKENI. The CDR3 has 14 amino acids. The CDR3, as DNA: TGTGCCAGCTCACCATCAATCAGGGGTGAAAAACTGTTTTTT. The encoded protein is CASSPSIRGEKLFF.

The chain combines TRBV28 with TRBJ1-5; unclear D gene. Looked up from germline, CDR1 is MDHEN and CDR2 is SYDVKM. This CDR3 is built from 12 residues. V was cut by 3 bases and J by 8 bases, with 8 bases left in between. The CDR3 loop is CASSLRWEPQHF. DNA for the CDR3: TGTGCCAGCAGTTTGAGGTGGGAGCCCCAGCATTTT.

The chain joins TRBV19 to TRBJ1-2; a weak D match, TRBD1 (5 bases). The germline V gene encodes CDR1 LNHDA and CDR2 SQIVND (reference sequence). V dropped 2 bases and J dropped 7 bases, with 17 bases sitting between them. There are 15 residues in the CDR3. The CDR3 DNA is TGTGCCAGTAGTATACTCGGGGCAGGCGGCGCTGGCTACACCTTC. This encodes CASSILGAGGAGYTF.

The chain combines TRBV6-1 with TRBJ1-5, with 7 bases fitting TRBD1. Germline V gene data show CDR1 as MNHNS and CDR2 as SASEGT. With 4 bases clipped from V and 6 bases from J, the junction kept 6 bases outside the gene matches. CDR3 size: 14 residues. CDR3 loop: CASSVDRSGQPQHF. CDR3 DNA: TGTGCCAGCAGTGTGGACAGGTCGGGTCAGCCCCAGCATTTT.

V and J are TRBV2 and TRBJ1-4, with D perhaps matching TRBD1 (6 bases). The CDR3 loop spans 13 amino acids. Trimming left V 6 bases short and J 3 bases short, with 8 bases between. The germline V gene has CDR1 SNHLY and CDR2 FYNNEI. CDR3 DNA sequence: TGTGCCAGCAGGACAGGTCCTAATGAAAAACTGTTTTTT. This translates into CASRTGPNEKLFF.

The CDR3 reads CASSLVKLAAQETQYF. DNA of the CDR3: TGTGCCAGCAGCTTAGTAAAACTAGCGGCTCAAGAGACCCAGTACTTC. V is TRBV7-4 and J is TRBJ2-5; 8 nucleotides align to TRBD2. Germline V gene data show CDR1 as SGHVT and CDR2 as SQSDAQ. Trimming removed 1 base from V and 2 bases from J; junction bases left unmatched: 6. The CDR3 has 16 amino acids.

The chain joins TRBV7-2 to TRBJ1-1; D perhaps matches TRBD1 (6 bases). The CDR3 has 14 residues. Germline V gives CDR1 SGHTA, CDR2 FQGNSA. The germline V and J ends were trimmed by 5 bases and 0 bases, with 10 bases remaining between them. CDR3: CASSLTGLNTEAFF. The CDR3 DNA reads as TGTGCCAGCAGCCTGACAGGTTTGAACACTGAAGCTTTCTTT.

The rearrangement links TRBV29-1 to TRBJ2-7; 12 bases are a match to TRBD2. This CDR3 has 13 residues. The V and J ends lost 4 bases and 7 bases, in that order; junction bases with no gene match: 5. Germline V gene sequence: CDR1 SQVTM, CDR2 ANQGSEA. CDR3 sequence (DNA): TGCAGCGTTGGGACTAGCGGGGTTGGGGAGCAGTACTTC. Translating it yields CSVGTSGVGEQYF.

The V gene is TRBV14, the J gene TRBJ1-1; unclear D gene. Germline V lookup: CDR1 SGHDN, CDR2 FVKESK. The CDR3 is 12 residues long. Trimming took off 2 bases at V and 0 bases at J, with 1 base between the two ends. CDR3 amino acids: CASSQLNTEAFF. The CDR3 DNA reads TGTGCCAGCAGCCAACTGAACACTGAAGCTTTCTTT. The variable domain in full, completed from reference TRBV14 and TRBJ1-1, reads EAGVTQFPSHSVIEKGQTVTLRCDPISGHDNLYWYRRVMGKEIKFLLHFVKESKQDESGMPNNRFLAERTGGTYSTLKVQPAELEDSGVYFCASSQLNTEAFFGQGTRLTVV.

V and J are TRBV5-6 and TRBJ1-1, with 9 bases aligning to TRBD1. Germline CDR1 and CDR2: SGHDT and YYEEEE. Germline trimming cut 4 bases from V and 10 bases from J; bases unmatched to any gene: 14. This CDR3 has 15 amino acids. CDR3 nucleotides: TGTGCCAGCAGCGCCGGGACAGGGTACAGTCGAGGAGCTTTCTTT. It yields the protein CASSAGTGYSRGAFF. Looking up the rest from reference TRBV5-6 and TRBJ1-1 gives the full variable domain: DAGVTQSPTHLIKTRGQQVTLRCSPKSGHDTVSWYQQALGQGPQFIFQYYEEEERQRGNFPDRFSGHQFPNYSSELNVNALLLGDSALYLCASSAGTGYSRGAFFGQGTRLTVV.

This clone was recorded only once. The V gene is TRBV11-2, the J gene TRBJ2-7; 7 bases line up with TRBD2. Germline V gives CDR1 SGHAT, CDR2 FQNNGV. The CDR3 totals 15 residues. V was pared by 5 bases and J by 4 bases, with 11 bases of the junction left unmatched. The CDR3 loop reads CASSRRPGGGYEQYF. CDR3 DNA: TGTGCCAGCAGCCGTCGACCTGGGGGGGGATACGAGCAGTACTTC.

This rearrangement joins TRBV27 to TRBJ2-2, with unresolved D. The germline V and J ends were trimmed by 6 bases and 2 bases, with 4 bases remaining between them. The CDR3 has 12 amino acids. CDR1 and CDR2 (germline): MNHEY, SMNVEV (reference sequence). CDR3 in amino acids: CASSLNTGELFF. CDR3 nucleotide sequence: TGTGCCAGCAGCCTTAACACCGGGGAGCTGTTTTTT.

The CDR3 here is CASSLAGLRDNEQFF. For the CDR3, the DNA is TGTGCCAGCAGCTTAGCCGGGTTACGCGACAATGAGCAGTTCTTC. This chain joins TRBV7-2 and TRBJ2-1; D gene ambiguous. Germline V CDR1 and CDR2: SGHTA, FQGNSA. V lost 0 bases and J 5 bases, leaving 11 bases between the germline ends. CDR3 length: 15 residues.

The chain employs TRBV5-5 and TRBJ2-1; TRBD1 matches 8 bases. The CDR3 spans 16 residues. V lost 4 bases to trimming and J lost 5 bases; unmatched junction nucleotides: 11. Germline V gene data show CDR1 as SGHKS and CDR2 as YYEKEE (reference sequence). CDR3 region: CASSRQGFVSDNEQFF. DNA of the CDR3: TGTGCCAGCAGCCGACAGGGGTTTGTGTCCGACAATGAGCAGTTCTTC.

J is TRBJ2-1 and V is TRBV27, with D tentatively TRBD1 (5 bases). V lost 2 bases and J 9 bases, leaving 14 bases between the germline ends. The germline V gene has CDR1 MNHEY and CDR2 SMNVEV (reference sequence). The CDR3 runs to 14 residues. In DNA, the CDR3 is TGTGCCAGCAGTTTAAGGGGTGTGGCGAGTGAGCAGTTCTTC. This encodes CASSLRGVASEQFF.

J is TRBJ1-5 and V is TRBV5-1, with D possibly TRBD1 on 6 matching bases. V lost 0 bases and J 6 bases, leaving 13 bases between the germline ends. The germline CDR1 and CDR2 sequences are SGHRS and YFSETQ. The CDR3 extends over 15 amino acids. The CDR3 nucleotides are TGCGCCAGCAGCTTGGAGGGGGGGCGTTTTCAGCCCCAGCATTTT. This encodes CASSLEGGRFQPQHF.